This T cell receptor (beta chain) was identified in a study of shared T cell receptors in the human thymus. This CDR3 contains 17 residues. Germline lookup yields CDR1 SGHTS and CDR2 YDEGEE. V lost 1 base, J lost 6 bases, and 9 bases stayed unmatched. Libraries were prepared by immunoSEQ multiplex PCR; TCRdb keeps only in-frame clonotypes and omits some of them. The sample records around 730,000 clones, roughly 88% being singletons. The same specimen was also included in a second study, on human thymus T cells. This second study says: The sample donors, healthy Finnish infants, were having corrective surgery for congenital heart defects. Repertoires from thymus and blood appeared to show biased V and J gene usage. Unrelated individuals had highly overlapping thymic repertoires, as reported in related research.

This clonotype originated in a girl less than two years old with a congenital heart defect. The specimen sequenced was thymocytes. The chain uses TRBV5-8 and TRBJ1-4; 10 bases agree with TRBD1. The DNA of the CDR3 is TGTGCCAGCAGCTTGCCCGCTACCGGGACAGGGGATGAAAAACTGTTTTTT. Its translation is CASSLPATGTGDEKLFF.